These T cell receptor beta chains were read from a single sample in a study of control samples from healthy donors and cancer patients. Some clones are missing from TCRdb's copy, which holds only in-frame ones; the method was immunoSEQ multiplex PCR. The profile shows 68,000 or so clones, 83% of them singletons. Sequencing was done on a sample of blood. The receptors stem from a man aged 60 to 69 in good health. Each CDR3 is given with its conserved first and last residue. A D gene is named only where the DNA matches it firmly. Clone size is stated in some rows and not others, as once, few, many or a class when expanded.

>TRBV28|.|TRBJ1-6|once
TGTGCCAGCAGCTCGGTCAGGGGTTATTCACCCCTCCACTTT
CASSSVRGYSPLHF
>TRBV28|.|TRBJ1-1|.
TGTGCCAGCAGTCAAATGGAACTGGGCACTGAAGCTTTCTTT
CASSQMELGTEAFF
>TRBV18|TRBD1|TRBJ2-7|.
TGTGCCAGCTCAACCGGACAGGCCTCCTACGAGCAGTACTTC
CASSTGQASYEQYF
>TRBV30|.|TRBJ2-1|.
TGTGCCTGGAATACCAATGAGCAGTTCTTC
CAWNTNEQFF
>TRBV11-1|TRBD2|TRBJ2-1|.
TGTGCCAGCAGCCTGTCAGGGACTAGCGGGGGCAATGAGCAGTTCTTC
CASSLSGTSGGNEQFF
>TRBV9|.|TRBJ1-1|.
TGTGCCAGCAGCGTAGAAATTGGGAACACTGAAGCTTTCTTT
CASSVEIGNTEAFF
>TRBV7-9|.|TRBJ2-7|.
TGTGCCAGCAGCCGGGGATCCGAATCCGAGCAGTACTTC
CASSRGSESEQYF
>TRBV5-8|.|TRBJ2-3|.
TGTGCCAGCAGCTTGGCAGGGTATTCTAGCACAGATACGCAGTATTTT
CASSLAGYSSTDTQYF
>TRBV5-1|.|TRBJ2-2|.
TGCGCCAGCAGCTTGGTTAGCGGGGAGCTGTTTTTT
CASSLVSGELFF
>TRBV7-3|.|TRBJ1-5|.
TGTGCCAGCAGCCCCCAAGGGGGTCAGCCCCAGCATTTT
CASSPQGGQPQHF
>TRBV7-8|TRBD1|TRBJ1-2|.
TGTGCCAGCAGCTTAGGATCCCTAGACAGGGCCTATGGCTACACCTTC
CASSLGSLDRAYGYTF
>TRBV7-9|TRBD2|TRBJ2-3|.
TGTGCCAGCAGCTTCGGGACTAGCGGGATTACAGATACGCAGTATTTT
CASSFGTSGITDTQYF
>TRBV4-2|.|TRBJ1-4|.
TGTGCCAGCAGCCAAGGCGGGCTCGGGAGTGAAAAACTGTTTTTT
CASSQGGLGSEKLFF
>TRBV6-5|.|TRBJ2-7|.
TGTGCCAGCAGTTACGGGCATGTTGAGCCCTACGAGCAGTACTTC
CASSYGHVEPYEQYF
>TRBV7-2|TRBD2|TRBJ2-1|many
TGTGCCAGCAGCTCGATGCTAGCGGCGTTCTACAATGAGCAGTTCTTC
CASSSMLAAFYNEQFF
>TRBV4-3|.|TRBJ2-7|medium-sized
TGCGCCAGCAGCCAAGTGGGAGACAACTCCTACGAGCAGTACTTC
CASSQVGDNSYEQYF
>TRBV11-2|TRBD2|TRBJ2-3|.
TGTGCCAGCAGCCGACTAGCGGGAGGTAGCACAGATACGCAGTATTTT
CASSRLAGGSTDTQYF
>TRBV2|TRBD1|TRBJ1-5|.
TGTGCCAGCAGTGGACAGGGAAATAGCAATCAGCCCCAGCATTTT
CASSGQGNSNQPQHF
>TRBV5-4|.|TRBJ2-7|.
TGTGCCAGCAGCCGCGACAGTACCCCCGGCGGGCAGTACTTC
CASSRDSTPGGQYF
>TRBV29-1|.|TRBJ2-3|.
TGCAGCGTCTCCATGGGGGGACAGAGCACAGATACGCAGTATTTT
CSVSMGGQSTDTQYF
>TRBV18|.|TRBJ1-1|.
TGTGCCAGCTCACCAGGGAGGCTCGGTTACACTGAAGCTTTCTTT
CASSPGRLGYTEAFF